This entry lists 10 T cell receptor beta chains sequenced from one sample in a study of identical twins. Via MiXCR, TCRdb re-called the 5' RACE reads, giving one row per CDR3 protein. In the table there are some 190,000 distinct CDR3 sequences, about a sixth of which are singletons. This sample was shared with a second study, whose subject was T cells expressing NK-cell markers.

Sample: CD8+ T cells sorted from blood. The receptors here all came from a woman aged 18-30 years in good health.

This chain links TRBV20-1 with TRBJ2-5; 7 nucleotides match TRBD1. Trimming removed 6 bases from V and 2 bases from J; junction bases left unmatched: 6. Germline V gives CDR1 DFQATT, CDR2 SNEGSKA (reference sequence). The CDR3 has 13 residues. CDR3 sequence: CSAQQGDQETQYF. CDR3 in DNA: TGCAGTGCGCAGCAGGGGGATCAAGAGACCCAGTACTTC.

The DNA of the CDR3 is TGTGCCAGCAGTGAACCCGTTTCCACCGGTAGCTCCTACAATGAGCAGTTCTTC. Protein: CASSEPVSTGSSYNEQFF. This rearrangement joins TRBV2 to TRBJ2-1; D is ambiguous. This CDR3 spans 18 amino acids. The germline V gene has CDR1 SNHLY and CDR2 FYNNEI. The V gene lost 2 bases and the J gene lost 0 bases, with 17 bases spanning the gap.

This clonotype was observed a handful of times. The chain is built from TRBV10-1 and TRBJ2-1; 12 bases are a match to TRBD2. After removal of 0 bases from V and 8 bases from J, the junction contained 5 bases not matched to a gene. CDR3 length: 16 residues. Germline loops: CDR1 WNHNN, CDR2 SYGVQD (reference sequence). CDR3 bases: TGCGCCAGCAGTGAGTCGACTAGCGGGGGCAGGGATGAGCAGTTCTTC. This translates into CASSESTSGGRDEQFF.

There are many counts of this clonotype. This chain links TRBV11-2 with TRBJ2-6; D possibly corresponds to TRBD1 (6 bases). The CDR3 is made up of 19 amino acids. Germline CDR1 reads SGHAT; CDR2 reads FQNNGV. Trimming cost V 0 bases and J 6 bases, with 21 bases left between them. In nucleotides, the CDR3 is TGTGCCAGCAGCTTAGAGATTTACGTCATGTCAGGGGAGGCCAACGTCCTGACTTTC. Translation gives CASSLEIYVMSGEANVLTF.

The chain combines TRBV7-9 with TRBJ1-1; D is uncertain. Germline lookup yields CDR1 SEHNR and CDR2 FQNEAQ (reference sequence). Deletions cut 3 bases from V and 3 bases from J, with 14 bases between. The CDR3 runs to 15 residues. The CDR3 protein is CASSFPIGLDTEAFF. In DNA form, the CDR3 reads TGTGCCAGCAGCTTCCCAATCGGTCTCGACACTGAAGCTTTCTTT.

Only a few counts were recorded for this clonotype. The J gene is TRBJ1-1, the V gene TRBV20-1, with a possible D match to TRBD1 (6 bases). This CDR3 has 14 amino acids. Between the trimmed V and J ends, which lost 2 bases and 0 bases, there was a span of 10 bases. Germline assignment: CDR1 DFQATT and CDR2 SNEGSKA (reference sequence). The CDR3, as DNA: TGCAGTGCTAGAACAGGGCCGGTGAACACTGAAGCTTTCTTT. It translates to CSARTGPVNTEAFF.

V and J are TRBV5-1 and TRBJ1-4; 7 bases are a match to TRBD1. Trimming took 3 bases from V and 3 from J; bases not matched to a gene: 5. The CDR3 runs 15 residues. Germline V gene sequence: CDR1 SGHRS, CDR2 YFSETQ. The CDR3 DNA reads TGCGCCAGCAGCTCTTGGACAGGATCTAATGAAAAACTGTTTTTT. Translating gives CASSSWTGSNEKLFF.

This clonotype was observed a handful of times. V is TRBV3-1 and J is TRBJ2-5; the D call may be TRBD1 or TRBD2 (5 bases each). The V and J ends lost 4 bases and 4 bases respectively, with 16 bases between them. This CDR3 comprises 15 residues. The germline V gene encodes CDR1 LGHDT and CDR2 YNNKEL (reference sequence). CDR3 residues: CASSPYMAGRETQYF. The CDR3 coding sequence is TGTGCCAGCAGCCCCTACATGGCAGGGAGAGAGACCCAGTACTTC.

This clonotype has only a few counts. As DNA, the CDR3 is TGTGCCAGCAGCTCCGTGGGGCCTAGTGAGCAGTTCTTC. Protein: CASSSVGPSEQFF. This chain joins TRBV7-9 and TRBJ2-1; D is possibly TRBD1 (5 bases). The germline V gene encodes CDR1 SEHNR and CDR2 FQNEAQ (reference sequence). The V and J ends lost 4 bases and 9 bases respectively, with 13 bases between them. The CDR3 is 13 amino acids.

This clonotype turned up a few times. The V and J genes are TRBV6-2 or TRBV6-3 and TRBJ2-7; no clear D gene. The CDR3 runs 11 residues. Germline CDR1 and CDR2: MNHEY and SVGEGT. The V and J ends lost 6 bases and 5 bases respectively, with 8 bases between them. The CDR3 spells CASSPHNEQYF. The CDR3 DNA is TGTGCCAGCAGCCCCCACAACGAGCAGTACTTC.